These 23 T cell receptor beta chains were sequenced from one sample in a study of cytomegalovirus exposure and HLA in healthy donors. Researchers ran the PCR with 60 Vbeta and 13 Jbeta primers. The repertoire was sequenced with immunoSEQ multiplex PCR; TCRdb's copy has only in-frame clones and lacks some. Of fewer than 140,000 clones in the sample, more than 60% were seen once. The sequencing sample was made of PBMCs. These receptors all stem from a man aged 55 to 70 in good health and CMV-seronegative.

The V and J genes are TRBV5-1 and TRBJ2-2; D possibly corresponds to TRBD2 (7 bases). Germline lookup yields CDR1 SGHRS and CDR2 YFSETQ. CDR3 length: 16 residues. Trimming took 4 bases from V and 7 from J, leaving 20 bases between them. This CDR3 is CASSPAPRGAIGELFF. In DNA, the CDR3 is TGCGCCAGCAGCCCTGCTCCCCGGGGGGCAATCGGGGAGCTGTTTTTT.

The rearrangement uses TRBV7-2 and TRBJ2-1; 8 bases agree with TRBD2. Germline trimming cut 6 bases from V and 1 base from J; bases unmatched to any gene: 8. This CDR3 is built from 16 residues. Germline V gene data show CDR1 as SGHTA and CDR2 as FQGNSA. The CDR3 sequence is CASSPWRGASYNEQFF. The CDR3 nucleotides read TGTGCCAGCAGTCCGTGGCGGGGGGCATCCTACAATGAGCAGTTCTTC.

This chain links TRBV2 with TRBJ2-1, with D uncertain. The length of the CDR3 is 15 residues. The V gene lost 5 bases and the J gene lost 6 bases, with 17 bases spanning the gap. The germline V gene encodes CDR1 SNHLY and CDR2 FYNNEI. This CDR3 reads CASSYTPPSGNEQFF. The CDR3 DNA sequence: TGTGCCAGCAGTTATACCCCACCTAGTGGCAATGAGCAGTTCTTC.

The genes are TRBV7-2 and TRBJ2-2; D gene uncertain. Germline lookup yields CDR1 SGHTA and CDR2 FQGNSA. The CDR3 has 16 amino acids. V was cut by 4 bases and J by 0 bases, with 12 bases left in between. CDR3 bases: TGTGCCAGCAGCTCACACGCGGTGTCGAACACCGGGGAGCTGTTTTTT. Amino acid sequence: CASSSHAVSNTGELFF.

Only one count was recorded for this clone. The genes are TRBV4-3 and TRBJ2-2; D might be TRBD2 (6 bases). There are 17 residues in the CDR3. Germline lookup yields CDR1 LGHNA and CDR2 YSLEER. Between the trimmed V and J ends, which lost 5 bases and 0 bases, there was a span of 16 bases. The CDR3 loop reads CASSAQPGRSNTGELFF. In nucleotides, the CDR3 is TGCGCCAGCAGCGCACAACCCGGGAGATCGAACACCGGGGAGCTGTTTTTT.

This chain connects TRBV21-1 to TRBJ2-5; the D call in the table, TRBD2, was not verified against the DNA. TRBV21-1 is flagged as a pseudogene. This CDR3 contains 16 residues. CDR3 region: CASSLRLAGYQETQYF. Written as DNA, the CDR3 is TGTGCCAGCAGCTTACGACTAGCGGGGTACCAAGAGACCCAGTACTTC.

The chain joins TRBV2 to TRBJ1-3, with D tentatively TRBD1 (5 bases). Trimming took off 5 bases at V and 2 bases at J, with 7 bases between the two ends. Germline CDR1 is SNHLY and CDR2 is FYNNEI. CDR3 length: 13 residues. The CDR3 region is CASSKTAGNTIYF. The CDR3 DNA reads as TGTGCCAGCAGTAAGACAGCTGGAAACACCATATATTTT.

This clone was detected only a few times. This chain connects TRBV6-5 to TRBJ1-1, with 10 bases aligning to TRBD1. Germline CDR1 reads MNHEY; CDR2 reads SVGAGI. Trimming cost V 3 bases and J 5 bases; bases outside gene matches: 6. This CDR3 comprises 15 residues. For the CDR3, the DNA is TGTGCCAGCAGTTATTATCGGACAGGGGGTACTGAAGCTTTCTTT. Amino acid sequence: CASSYYRTGGTEAFF.

J is TRBJ1-4 and V is TRBV4-1, with D unresolved. The CDR3 consists of 15 residues. V shed 3 bases and J shed 4 bases, with 12 bases lying between them. CDR1 MGHRA and CDR2 YSYEKL come from the germline V gene. In DNA form, the CDR3 reads TGCGCCAGCAGCCAGAAAGACCAGGTTAATGAAAAACTGTTTTTT. It codes for CASSQKDQVNEKLFF.

Concerning this clone: One junction end disagrees with the germline gene, perhaps due to a read error. The chain combines TRBV2 with TRBJ1-2; unclear D gene. Germline CDR1 and CDR2: SNHLY and FYNNEI. This CDR3 region has 15 residues. CDR3 residues: CASSEEAGKDYGYTF. CDR3 DNA: TGTGCCAGCAGCGAAGAGGCCGGGAAGGACTATGGCTACACCTTC.

This chain connects TRBV14 to TRBJ1-1; possibly TRBD1 for D (6 bases). The germline V gene has CDR1 SGHDN and CDR2 FVKESK. The CDR3 has 14 amino acids. Trimming removed 1 base from V and 8 bases from J, with 14 bases in between. CDR3 loop: CASSQASGRGEAFF. DNA of the CDR3: TGTGCCAGCAGCCAAGCGTCTGGGAGGGGGGAAGCTTTCTTT.

The chain carries TRBV2 and TRBJ1-5; D remains unclear. The CDR3 runs 14 residues. Germline CDR1 SNHLY, CDR2 FYNNEI. The V gene lost 4 bases and the J gene lost 0 bases, with 7 bases spanning the gap. CDR3 region: CASSGGHSNQPQHF. The CDR3, as DNA: TGTGCCAGCAGTGGCGGTCATAGCAATCAGCCCCAGCATTTT.

The chain joins TRBV7-2 to TRBJ1-6; D uncertain. V shed 6 bases and J shed 0 bases, with 12 bases lying between them. This CDR3 has 16 amino acids. Per the germline V gene, CDR1 is SGHTA and CDR2 is FQGNSA. This CDR3 is CASRLAGSSYNSPLHF. The CDR3 nucleotides read TGTGCCAGCAGACTAGCTGGGAGCTCCTATAATTCACCCCTCCACTTT.

The V gene is TRBV7-3, the J gene TRBJ2-1; 8 nucleotides line up with TRBD2. The V gene end was trimmed by 6 bases and the J gene end by 4 bases; junction bases not matched to a gene: 8. The CDR3 length is 15 residues. Looked up from germline, CDR1 is SGHTA and CDR2 is FQGTGA. The chain's CDR3 is CASSPTSGTYNEQFF. CDR3 sequence (DNA): TGTGCCAGCAGTCCAACTAGCGGAACTTACAATGAGCAGTTCTTC.

This chain joins TRBV9 and TRBJ2-1; D possibly corresponds to TRBD2 (7 bases). Trimming pared 1 base from V and 16 bases from J, leaving 30 bases between. The CDR3 is made up of 17 amino acids. Per the germline V gene, CDR1 is SGDLS and CDR2 is YYNGEE. The CDR3 region is CASSVRTGDGGPGGIFF. In DNA form, the CDR3 reads TGTGCCAGCAGCGTAAGGACGGGCGACGGGGGGCCGGGGGGAATTTTCTTC.

The chain has TRBV5-4 and TRBJ1-4, with D unclear. The V end was cut by 0 bases, the J end by 3 bases, with 9 bases between. CDR3 length equals 15 residues. Germline CDR1 reads SGHNT; CDR2 reads YYREEE (reference sequence). CDR3 sequence reads: CASSLEGGSNEKLFF. Here the CDR3 DNA reads TGTGCCAGCAGCTTGGAGGGAGGATCTAATGAAAAACTGTTTTTT.

The chain recombines TRBV2 with TRBJ2-5; D is perhaps TRBD2 (5 bases). The CDR3 runs 14 residues. Per the germline V gene, CDR1 is SNHLY and CDR2 is FYNNEI. The ends were cut back, 11 bases at V and 0 bases at J, with 16 bases in the middle. The CDR3 spells CAVSRRGNQETQYF. In DNA form, the CDR3 reads TGTGCCGTTTCGCGTCGGGGAAACCAAGAGACCCAGTACTTC.

J is TRBJ2-5 and V is TRBV7-2; D is perhaps TRBD2 (6 bases). The V gene lost 5 bases and the J gene lost 7 bases, with 23 bases spanning the gap. CDR1 is SGHTA, CDR2 FQGNSA, per germline. The CDR3 loop spans 16 amino acids. The CDR3 DNA reads TGTGCCAGCAGCGGCTGGGAGGTAGCGGCCTCCCGGACCCAGTACTTC. This codes for CASSGWEVAASRTQYF.

V usage is TRBV5-1 and J usage is TRBJ1-2, with D perhaps TRBD1 (6 bases). Germline V gene sequence: CDR1 SGHRS, CDR2 YFSETQ. Trimming shortened V by 6 bases and J by 6 bases, and 12 bases separated the two germline ends. The CDR3 is 12 residues long. The CDR3 region has the DNA TGCGCCAGCAATGGGGCAGGGGATGGCTACACCTTC. Its translation is CASNGAGDGYTF.

The DNA of the CDR3 is TGTGCCATCAGTGCACTCCTGACAGGGGAGGGACTGTTTTTT. Translating gives CAISALLTGEGLFF. This rearrangement joins TRBV10-3 to TRBJ1-4; 8 bases fit TRBD1. Germline trimming cut 4 bases from V and 13 bases from J; bases unmatched to any gene: 11. The CDR3 is 14 amino acids. Looked up from germline, CDR1 is ENHRY and CDR2 is SYGVKD.

This chain connects TRBV4-3 to TRBJ2-7; possibly TRBD2 for D (7 bases). CDR1 and CDR2 (germline): LGHNA, YSLEER. Trimming left V 4 bases short and J 5 bases short, with 18 bases between. The CDR3 length is 15 residues. The CDR3 is CASSRIGGRGNEQYF. In DNA form, the CDR3 reads TGCGCCAGCAGCCGGATCGGGGGGAGGGGGAACGAGCAGTACTTC.

The rearrangement joins TRBV11-3 to TRBJ2-3, with 9 positions matching TRBD2. J lost 6 bases, V lost 2 bases, and 9 bases had no gene match. Looked up from germline, CDR1 is SGHNT and CDR2 is YENEEA. The CDR3 covers 16 residues. CDR3 region: CASSLTWRGGPDTQYF. CDR3 bases: TGTGCCAGCAGCTTAACCTGGCGGGGGGGCCCGGATACGCAGTATTTT.

This clone was observed a few times. The chain uses TRBV19 and TRBJ1-2; 8 bases align to TRBD1. The CDR3 length is 15 residues. CDR1 LNHDA and CDR2 SQIVND come from the germline V gene (reference sequence). V was pared by 5 bases and J by 3 bases, with 8 bases of the junction left unmatched. The CDR3: CASSGQGGPYYGYTF. Written as DNA, the CDR3 is TGTGCCAGTAGTGGACAGGGAGGGCCCTACTATGGCTACACCTTC. Looking up the rest from reference TRBV19 and TRBJ1-2 gives the full variable domain: DGGITQSPKYLFRKEGQNVTLSCEQNLNHDAMYWYRQDPGQGLRLIYYSQIVNDFQKGDIAEGYSVSREKKESFPLTVTSAQKNPTAFYLCASSGQGGPYYGYTFGSGTRLTVV.